This TCR beta chain was retrieved from a study of identifying expanded T cells in peripheral blood (dated by TCRdb to the late 2010s). At the level of the whole study: Separate aliquots of the same genomic DNA pool were sequenced to produce technical replicates, and four replicates were compared in pairs. Results the study describes overall, beyond this receptor: Across all healthy-donor time intervals, the beta-binomial model significantly cut both the number of clones called differentially abundant and the false-positive rate. The binomial model flagged around 1.2 differentially abundant clones between technical replicates but roughly 15 over around 2 weeks and approximately 18 over around four weeks. The authors expected biological variance in healthy repertoires might increase further over much longer intervals such as months to years. Variance in clone template counts between two-week samples significantly increased with total template count across all healthy donors.

As concerns this clone: Its binding antigen is unknown. The record has no base qualities; no much larger clone is one base away.

Trimmed from V: 11 bases; trimmed from J: 7 bases; junction bases lacking a gene match: 10. Reading the germline V gene (reference sequence) gives CDR1 LNHDA and CDR2 SQIVND. The CDR3 holds 13 amino acids from the cysteine to the phenylalanine. The sequence is cut down to CDR3 DNA, 39 bases in frame from base 1. TCRbeta CDR3 regions were profiled with the immunoSEQ Assay using bias-controlled multiplex PCR amplification of genomic DNA. On the authors' methods: To quantify the absolute abundance of each unique TCRbeta CDR3 region, the sequences were collapsed and filtered. Two models were used to test differential abundance: a binomial model (Fisher-equivalent) and a beta-binomial model that adds time-dependent variance fitted from healthy donors. Any clone with fewer than 5 combined templates was excluded, and a clone was called differentially abundant if its Benjamini-Hochberg FDR was below 0.01. The form v = (b*log(k)+a)^2 was used to model beta-binomial variance as a function of total template count across the two samples. Held by TCRdb, this immuneACCESS table contains in-frame sequences only and omits some clones. Under half of the omission traces to an unresolved V gene where checked; the cause of the rest is unknown. That table furnishes V, J and clone size, whereas the DNA furnished D and trimming. Here the sample has around 47,000 clones; roughly 80% occur a single time. Approximately 15% of the sample lies in the top ten.

During the collection period, no infections or other immune events were recorded for the healthy donors. To calibrate time-dependent variance in a beta-binomial model of T-cell clone differential abundance, blood repertoires from healthy donors were used as a training cohort. The training cohort was composed of roughly 10 healthy donors, 3 female and 7 male. The donors were between about 29 and 64 years old, with an average age of roughly 40 years. Whole blood was collected from each healthy donor at three time points spaced 2 to 3 weeks apart and obtained from a commercial supplier. For immunosequencing, genomic DNA was extracted from whole blood that had not been sorted.

Recombination linked TRBV19 to TRBJ2-2; TRBD1 lines up with 7 middle nucleotides. Sequencing used blood. This sequence originates from a person between 18 and 75 years old in good health. The nucleotide sequence is TGTGCCGCTAGGGGGTGGGACAGCGGGGAGCTGTTTTTT. Its coded protein is CAARGWDSGELFF. Outside the CDR3, residues come from the reference TRBV19 and TRBJ2-2 proteins, so the full variable domain is: DGGITQSPKYLFRKEGQNVTLSCEQNLNHDAMYWYRQDPGQGLRLIYYSQIVNDFQKGDIAEGYSVSREKKESFPLTVTSAQKNPTAFYLCAARGWDSGELFFGEGSRLTVL.